This T cell receptor beta chain was retrieved from a study of cytomegalovirus exposure and HLA in healthy donors. Only in-frame clones appear in the TCRdb table, and some are missing; sequencing was by immunoSEQ multiplex PCR. The sample has about 130,000 clones, about 91% seen once; the top ten hold about 1%. The sequence was collected from a woman younger than 30 in good health and CMV-seronegative. Material: PBMCs.

The CDR3 region is CASSWQGMNTEAFF. DNA for the CDR3: TGCGCCAGCAGCTGGCAGGGTATGAACACTGAAGCTTTCTTT. V usage is TRBV5-1 and J usage is TRBJ1-1; tentatively, D is TRBD1 (5 bases). Germline lookup yields CDR1 SGHRS and CDR2 YFSETQ. V lost 3 bases, J lost 0 bases, and 9 bases lay in between. The CDR3 is 14 residues long. Full variable domain (missing parts from reference TRBV5-1 and TRBJ1-1): KAGVTQTPRYLIKTRGQQVTLSCSPISGHRSVSWYQQTPGQGLQFLFEYFSETQRNKGNFPGRFSGRQFSNSRSEMNVSTLELGDSALYLCASSWQGMNTEAFFGQGTRLTVV.